Presented here are 6 T cell receptor beta chains from one specimen sequenced in a study of regulatory T cells in long-lasting Graves disease. Time point described: newly diagnosed GD, antithyroid drugs for less than 3 months. PBMC-derived RNA was used for the TCR library. Arm-PCR with iRepertoire HTBI primers amplified the CDR3 regions for these TCR beta libraries. TCRdb recomputed calls from the multiplex PCR reads with MiXCR, one row per CDR3 protein. The table lists approximately 400,000 distinct CDR3 sequences, 15% of them singletons. The input for sequencing was peripheral blood mononuclear cells (PBMCs), taken at new diagnosis, from a patient treated with antithyroid drugs. The origin of the receptors is a female donor with Graves disease.

This clonotype appeared a few times. A read error may explain this, as a much larger clone is one base away. The J gene is TRBJ2-7, the V gene TRBV4-1, with D perhaps matching TRBD1 (6 bases). CDR1 and CDR2 from the germline V gene are MGHRA and YSYEKL. The CDR3 is made up of 16 amino acids. CDR3 in amino acids: CANSQIPGHRDYEQYF. CDR3 sequence (DNA): TGCGCCAACAGCCAGATACCGGGACACCGGGACTACGAGCAGTACTTC.

The chain employs TRBV27 and TRBJ2-2, with D possibly TRBD1 on 7 matching bases. V was clipped by 11 bases and J by 5 bases, with 18 bases between them. There are 14 residues in the CDR3. Looked up from germline, CDR1 is MNHEY and CDR2 is SMNVEV (reference sequence). Here the CDR3 DNA reads TGTGCCTCGGAGGAGGGGGCGATGACCGGGGAGCTGTTTTTT. Translating gives CASEEGAMTGELFF.

This clonotype was recorded a few times. The chain links TRBV9 to TRBJ1-2; 8 nucleotides match TRBD1. The V segment lost 3 bases and the J segment 7 bases; nucleotides outside the gene matches: 8. This CDR3 has 14 amino acids. CDR1 is SGDLS, CDR2 YYNGEE, per germline. The CDR3 DNA reads as TGTGCCAGCAGCGCCCGGGACAGGAAGATTGGCTACACCTTC. Protein sequence: CASSARDRKIGYTF.

This clonotype was recorded many times. The genes are TRBV12-3 or TRBV12-4 and TRBJ1-2, with D possibly being TRBD1 (5 bases). This CDR3 is built from 14 residues. The V and J ends lost 5 bases and 4 bases respectively, with 14 bases between them. The CDR3 coding sequence is TGTGCCAGCAGTCACGACAGAGCTTTCTATGGCTACACCTTC. This codes for CASSHDRAFYGYTF.

Comment on this clonotype: This sequence is one base from a far larger clone and is likely a read error. The J gene is TRBJ2-7, the V gene TRBV10-3; no reliable D call. The V gene lost 5 bases and the J gene lost 0 bases, with 5 bases spanning the gap. Germline CDR1 reads ENHRY; CDR2 reads SYGVKD. The CDR3 is 12 residues long. The CDR3 loop is CAISRYSYEQYF. The DNA for the CDR3 is TGTGCCATCAGTCGCTACTCCTACGAGCAGTACTTC.

The sample holds a few counts of this clonotype. The germline gene is not matched at one end of the junction; a read error may be the cause. This sequence joins TRBV7-7 and TRBJ2-1; 10 bases are a match to TRBD1. Germline V lookup: CDR1 SSHAT, CDR2 FNYEAQ (reference sequence). The CDR3 is made up of 14 amino acids. This chain's CDR3 is CASSLSDRGHEQFF. For the CDR3, the DNA is TGTGCTAGCAGCTTAAGTGACAGGGGGCATGAGCAGTTCTTC.